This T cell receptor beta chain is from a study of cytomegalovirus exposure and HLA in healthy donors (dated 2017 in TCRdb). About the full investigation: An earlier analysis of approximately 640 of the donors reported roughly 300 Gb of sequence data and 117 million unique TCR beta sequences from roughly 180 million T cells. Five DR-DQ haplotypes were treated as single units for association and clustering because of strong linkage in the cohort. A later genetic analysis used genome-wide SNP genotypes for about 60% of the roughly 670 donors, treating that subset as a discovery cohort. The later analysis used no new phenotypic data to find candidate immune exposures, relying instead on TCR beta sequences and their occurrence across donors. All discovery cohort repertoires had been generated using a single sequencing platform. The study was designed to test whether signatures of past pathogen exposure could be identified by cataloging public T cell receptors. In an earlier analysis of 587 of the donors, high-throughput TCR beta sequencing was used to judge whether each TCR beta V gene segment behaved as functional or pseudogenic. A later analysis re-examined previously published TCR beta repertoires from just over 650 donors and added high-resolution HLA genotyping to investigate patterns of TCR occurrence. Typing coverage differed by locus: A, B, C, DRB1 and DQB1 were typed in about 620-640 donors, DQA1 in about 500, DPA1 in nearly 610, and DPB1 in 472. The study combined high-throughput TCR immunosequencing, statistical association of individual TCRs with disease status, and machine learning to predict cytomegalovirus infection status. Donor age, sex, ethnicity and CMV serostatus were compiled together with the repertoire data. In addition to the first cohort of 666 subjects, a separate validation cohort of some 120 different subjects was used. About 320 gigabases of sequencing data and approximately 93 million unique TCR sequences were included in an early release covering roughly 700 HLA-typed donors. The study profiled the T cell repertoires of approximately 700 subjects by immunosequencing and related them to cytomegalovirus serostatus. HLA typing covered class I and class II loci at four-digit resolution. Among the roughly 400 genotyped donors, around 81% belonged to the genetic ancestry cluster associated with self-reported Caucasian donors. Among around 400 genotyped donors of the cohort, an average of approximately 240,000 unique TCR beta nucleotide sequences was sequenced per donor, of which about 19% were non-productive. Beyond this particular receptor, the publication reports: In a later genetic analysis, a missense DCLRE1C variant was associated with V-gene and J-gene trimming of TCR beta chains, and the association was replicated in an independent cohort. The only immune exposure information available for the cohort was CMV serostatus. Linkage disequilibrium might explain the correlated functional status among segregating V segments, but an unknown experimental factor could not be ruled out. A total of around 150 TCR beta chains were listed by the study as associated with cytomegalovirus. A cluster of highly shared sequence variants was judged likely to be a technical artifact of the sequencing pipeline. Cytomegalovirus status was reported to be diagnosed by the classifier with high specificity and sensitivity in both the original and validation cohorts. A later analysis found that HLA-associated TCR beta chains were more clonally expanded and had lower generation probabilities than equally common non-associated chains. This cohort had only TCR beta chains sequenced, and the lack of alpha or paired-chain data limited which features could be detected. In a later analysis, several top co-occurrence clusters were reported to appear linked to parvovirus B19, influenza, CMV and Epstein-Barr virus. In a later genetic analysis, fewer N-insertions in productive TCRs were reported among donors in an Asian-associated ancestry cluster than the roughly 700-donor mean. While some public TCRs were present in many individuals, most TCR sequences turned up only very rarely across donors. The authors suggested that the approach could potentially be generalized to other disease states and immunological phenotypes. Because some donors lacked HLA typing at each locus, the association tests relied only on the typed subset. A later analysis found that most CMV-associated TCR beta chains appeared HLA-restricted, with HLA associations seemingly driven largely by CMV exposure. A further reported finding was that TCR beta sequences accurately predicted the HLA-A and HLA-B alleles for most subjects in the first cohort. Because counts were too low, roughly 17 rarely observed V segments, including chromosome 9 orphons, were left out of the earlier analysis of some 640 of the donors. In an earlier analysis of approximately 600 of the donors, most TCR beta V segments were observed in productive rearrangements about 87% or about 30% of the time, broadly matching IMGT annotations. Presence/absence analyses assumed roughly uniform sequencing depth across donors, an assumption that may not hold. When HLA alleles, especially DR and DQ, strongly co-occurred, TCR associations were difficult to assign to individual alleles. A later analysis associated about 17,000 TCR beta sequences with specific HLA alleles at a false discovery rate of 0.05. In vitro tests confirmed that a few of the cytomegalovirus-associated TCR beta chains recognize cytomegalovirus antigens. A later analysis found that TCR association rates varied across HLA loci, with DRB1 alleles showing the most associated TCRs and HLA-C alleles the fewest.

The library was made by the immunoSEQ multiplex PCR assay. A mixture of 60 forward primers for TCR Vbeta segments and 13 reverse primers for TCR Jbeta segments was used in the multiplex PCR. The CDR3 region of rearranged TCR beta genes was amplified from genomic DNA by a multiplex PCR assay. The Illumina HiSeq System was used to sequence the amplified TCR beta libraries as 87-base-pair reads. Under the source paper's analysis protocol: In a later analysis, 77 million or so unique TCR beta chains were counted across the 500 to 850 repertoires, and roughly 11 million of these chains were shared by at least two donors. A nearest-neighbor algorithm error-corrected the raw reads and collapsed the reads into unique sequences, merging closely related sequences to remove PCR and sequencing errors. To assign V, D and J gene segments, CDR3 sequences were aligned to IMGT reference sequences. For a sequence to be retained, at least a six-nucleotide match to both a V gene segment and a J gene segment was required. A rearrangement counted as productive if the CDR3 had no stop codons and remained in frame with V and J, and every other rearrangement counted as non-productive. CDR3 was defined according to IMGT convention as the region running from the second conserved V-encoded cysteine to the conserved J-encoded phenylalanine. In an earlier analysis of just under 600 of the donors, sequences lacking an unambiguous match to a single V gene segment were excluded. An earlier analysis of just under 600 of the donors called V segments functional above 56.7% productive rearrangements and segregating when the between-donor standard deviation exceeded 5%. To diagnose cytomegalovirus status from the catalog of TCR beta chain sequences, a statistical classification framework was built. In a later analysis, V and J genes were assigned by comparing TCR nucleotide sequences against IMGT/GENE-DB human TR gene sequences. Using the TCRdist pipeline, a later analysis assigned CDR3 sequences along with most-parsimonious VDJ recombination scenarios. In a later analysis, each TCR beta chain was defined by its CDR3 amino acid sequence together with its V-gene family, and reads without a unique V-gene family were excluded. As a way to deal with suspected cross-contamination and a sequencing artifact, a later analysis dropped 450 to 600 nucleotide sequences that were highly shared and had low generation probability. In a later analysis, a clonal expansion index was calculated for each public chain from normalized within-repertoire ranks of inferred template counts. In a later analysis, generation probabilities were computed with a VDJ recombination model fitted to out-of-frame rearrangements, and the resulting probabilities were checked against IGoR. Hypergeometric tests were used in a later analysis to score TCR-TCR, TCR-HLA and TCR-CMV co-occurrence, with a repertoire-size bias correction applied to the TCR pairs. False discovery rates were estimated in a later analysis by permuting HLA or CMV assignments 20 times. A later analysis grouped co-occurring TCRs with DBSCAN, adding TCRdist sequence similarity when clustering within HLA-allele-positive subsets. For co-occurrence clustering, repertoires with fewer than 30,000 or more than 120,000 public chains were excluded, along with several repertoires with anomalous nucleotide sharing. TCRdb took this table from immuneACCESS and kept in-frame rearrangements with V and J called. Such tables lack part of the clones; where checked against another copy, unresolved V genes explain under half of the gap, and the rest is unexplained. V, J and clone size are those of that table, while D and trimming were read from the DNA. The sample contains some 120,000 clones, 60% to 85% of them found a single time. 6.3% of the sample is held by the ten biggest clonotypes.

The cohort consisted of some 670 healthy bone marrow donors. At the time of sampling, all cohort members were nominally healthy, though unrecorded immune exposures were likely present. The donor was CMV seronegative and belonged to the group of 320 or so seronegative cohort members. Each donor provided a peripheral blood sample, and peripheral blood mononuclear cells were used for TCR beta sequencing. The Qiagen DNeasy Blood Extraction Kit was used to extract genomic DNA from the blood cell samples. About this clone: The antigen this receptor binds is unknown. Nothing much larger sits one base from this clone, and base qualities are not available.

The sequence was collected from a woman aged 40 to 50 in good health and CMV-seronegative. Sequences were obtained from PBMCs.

The CDR3 sequence is CASSPPGRATYEQYF. The bases read TGTGCCAGCTCACCACCGGGGAGGGCGACTTACGAGCAGTACTTC. The chain uses TRBV18 and TRBJ2-7; 7 bases in the junction line up with TRBD2. After removal of 0 bases from V and 4 bases from J, the junction retains 6 bases not matched to a gene. The germline V gene provides CDR1 KGHSH and CDR2 LQKENI. From cysteine to phenylalanine, the CDR3 is 15 amino acids long. Only the CDR3 portion is preserved as DNA: 45 bases, with reading frame beginning at the first base. Extended through the reference TRBV18 and TRBJ2-7 proteins, this CDR3 yields the full variable domain: NAGVMQNPRHLVRRRGQEARLRCSPMKGHSHVYWYRQLPEEGLKFMVYLQKENIIDESGMPKERFSAEFPKEGPSILRIQQVVRGDSAAYFCASSPPGRATYEQYFGPGTRLTVT.